This is a list of T cell receptor beta chains from one sample in a study of blood T cells in healthy people across ages. TCRdb processed the 5' RACE reads anew with MiXCR; each CDR3 protein has one entry. Among approximately 1,700,000 distinct CDR3 sequences listed, about two fifths were seen once. The sample consisted of blood. Receptor source: a human donor in good health. The CDR3 runs from the conserved cysteine through the conserved F or W. Fields, in order: D gene, clone size, J gene, V gene, CDR3 DNA, CDR3 protein. D genes are given only for firm matches. Not all rows give a size; the values are once, few, many and, for expanded clones, a class.

>TRBD1|NA|TRBJ1-4|TRBV12-3/TRBV12-4
TGTGCCAGCAGAGAAGGGACAGGGGGCCATGAAAAACTGTTTTTT
CASREGTGGHEKLFF
>NA|NA|TRBJ1-5|TRBV12-5
TGTGCTAGTGAGGAAAGTAGGCAGGGGTCCCGCCAGCCCCAGCATTTT
CASEESRQGSRQPQHF
>TRBD2|NA|TRBJ2-5|TRBV4-1
TGCGCCAGCAGCCTCCGAGCGGGACTAGCTCAGGAGACCCAGTACTTC
CASSLRAGLAQETQYF
>NA|NA|TRBJ1-1|TRBV20-1
TGCAGTGCTAGAGATGTCGGGGTAAACACTGAAGCTTTCTTT
CSARDVGVNTEAFF
>NA|NA|TRBJ2-7|TRBV7-2
TGTGCCAGCACCCGGGGAGGGGGCGAGAGCTACGAGCAGTACTTC
CASTRGGGESYEQYF
>NA|NA|TRBJ1-1|TRBV7-2
TGTGCCAGCAGCTTCCCGAGGAACAGGAACTTGGGCCTGAACACTGAAGCTTTCTTT
CASSFPRNRNLGLNTEAFF
>TRBD1|NA|TRBJ2-7|TRBV7-3
TGTGCCAGCAGCTTACGACAGGGGGATCACTACGAGCAGTACTTC
CASSLRQGDHYEQYF
>NA|NA|TRBJ2-5|TRBV7-6
TGTGCCAGCAGCTTAGTTGGGGGGACAGCGCGAGAGACCCAGTACTTC
CASSLVGGTARETQYF
>NA|NA|TRBJ1-1|TRBV7-2
TGTGCCAGCAGCTTATACTCCAGGGAGGAGGTTGAAGCTTTCTTT
CASSLYSREEVEAFF
>TRBD1|few|TRBJ1-1|TRBV4-1
TGCGCCAGCAGCCAAACGAGACAGGGAAACACTGAAGCTTTCTTT
CASSQTRQGNTEAFF
>NA|NA|TRBJ1-2|TRBV7-2
TGTGCCAGCAGCCCATTCCTTGGCTACACCTTC
CASSPFLGYTF
>TRBD1|NA|TRBJ2-1|TRBV18
TGTGCCAGCTCTCGAAGACAGGGGTTTATGAGGAATGAGCAGTTCTTC
CASSRRQGFMRNEQFF
>TRBD1|few|TRBJ1-1|TRBV29-1
TGCAGCGTTCAGCCCCAGGGGGCGCAGAACACTGAAGCTTTCTTT
CSVQPQGAQNTEAFF
>TRBD1|many|TRBJ1-1|TRBV12-3/TRBV12-4
TGTGCCAGCAGTTTAAGGGTGGGGGGACAGGGGAAGATGAACACTGAAGCTTTCTTT
CASSLRVGGQGKMNTEAFF
>TRBD2|NA|TRBJ2-1|TRBV4-3
TGCGCCAGCAGCCAACAAGGGTCTAGCGGGGGGATACGGGAGCAGTTCTTC
CASSQQGSSGGIREQFF
>TRBD1|many|TRBJ2-7|TRBV4-2
TGTGCCAGCAGCCAAGGGCAGGGGGCCTCCTACGAGCAGTACTTC
CASSQGQGASYEQYF
>NA|few|TRBJ2-3|TRBV20-1
TGCAGTGCTGAAAGATGGCCGACCCGCACAGATACGCAGTATTTT
CSAERWPTRTDTQYF
>NA|many|TRBJ1-2|TRBV12-3/TRBV12-4
TGTGCCAGCAGTTTTAAGGGTTGGGGCCCGATCTATGGCTACACCTTC
CASSFKGWGPIYGYTF
>NA|NA|TRBJ2-7|TRBV29-1
TGCAGCGTCCGGGGATTCAACGAGCAGTACTTC
CSVRGFNEQYF
>TRBD1|NA|TRBJ2-7|TRBV20-1
TGCAGTGCCCGCCTCACAGGGGGCCACGAGCAGTACTTC
CSARLTGGHEQYF
>TRBD1|NA|TRBJ1-5|TRBV12-3/TRBV12-4
TGTGCCAGCAGTTTAGGGGGACAGGGTCTCTTAACGTGGGCGCCCCAGCATTTT
CASSLGGQGLLTWAPQHF
>NA|many|TRBJ1-1|TRBV6-2/TRBV6-3
TGTGCCAGCAGTGAGACATCTTATGAAGCTTTCTTT
CASSETSYEAFF
>NA|NA|TRBJ1-5|TRBV28
TGTGCCAGTTGGCAGAACAATCAGCCCCAGCATTTT
CASWQNNQPQHF
>NA|NA|TRBJ2-5|TRBV10-3
TGTGCCATCAGTGAGTCCTGGGACGGTCAAGAGACCCAGTACTTC
CAISESWDGQETQYF
>NA|few|TRBJ2-7|TRBV20-1
TGCAGTGCTACCCTGTGGGGGAGCACCTACGAGCAGTACTTC
CSATLWGSTYEQYF
>NA|NA|TRBJ1-5|TRBV4-2
TGTGCCAGCAGCCTAAACCGGGACAGCAATCAGCCCCAGCATTTT
CASSLNRDSNQPQHF
>NA|NA|TRBJ1-4|TRBV4-2
TGTGCCAGCAGCCAAGATCAGGGACACAGAACTAATGAAAAACTGTTTTTT
CASSQDQGHRTNEKLFF
>NA|NA|TRBJ1-1|TRBV29-1
TGCAGCGTTGTGCCCGGGAGCATGAACACTGAAGCTTTCTTT
CSVVPGSMNTEAFF
>NA|NA|TRBJ1-2|TRBV7-9
TGCGCCAGCAGCTTTATAGACGAGGGGAACTATGGCTACACCTTC
CASSFIDEGNYGYTF
>NA|NA|TRBJ1-2|TRBV11-1
TGTGCCAGCAGCTTAGGGATTGCGGGCTTCAGCGGCTACACCTTC
CASSLGIAGFSGYTF
>NA|few|TRBJ1-2|TRBV20-1
TGCAGTGCTAGAGAGCCGGGACCGTACTCTTCCCGGGATGGCTACACCTTC
CSAREPGPYSSRDGYTF
>TRBD2|NA|TRBJ2-7|TRBV7-2
TGTGCCAGCAGCTTAGTGATCCTCCCTCTAGCGGAGGCCTACGAGCAGTACTTC
CASSLVILPLAEAYEQYF
>TRBD1|few|TRBJ2-1|TRBV4-3
TGCGCCAGCAGCCTGAACAGGGGAGAGATCGATGAGCAGTTCTTC
CASSLNRGEIDEQFF
>TRBD2|NA|TRBJ2-7|TRBV7-9
TGTGCCAGCAGCTTAGGCGGGACTAGCGCCTACGAGCAGTACTTC
CASSLGGTSAYEQYF
>NA|few|TRBJ2-5|TRBV15
TGTGCCACCAGCAGAGATCAAGGGGCGCAAGAGACCCAGTACTTC
CATSRDQGAQETQYF
>NA|NA|TRBJ1-2|TRBV28
TGTGCCAGCAGTCGGCCAGGGAGAGGGACCTATGGCTACACCTTC
CASSRPGRGTYGYTF
>TRBD1|NA|TRBJ2-7|TRBV6-6
TGTGCCAGCAGTTACGGGGGACAGGGGAGGTACGAGCAGTACTTC
CASSYGGQGRYEQYF
>TRBD1|few|TRBJ2-7|TRBV12-3/TRBV12-4
TGTGCCAGCAGTTTAGGGACAGGCGTGTGGGGTGTTGTTTACGAGCAGTACTTC
CASSLGTGVWGVVYEQYF
>NA|many|TRBJ1-1|TRBV4-1
TGCGCCAGCAGCCAAGCCCTCGCCAGGGTAAGAAATCGGCGGGCTTTCTTT
CASSQALARVRNRRAFF
>NA|NA|TRBJ1-2|TRBV12-3/TRBV12-4
TGTGCCAGCAGCCAGTGGGGGGCTGTTGGCTACACCTTC
CASSQWGAVGYTF
>NA|NA|TRBJ1-5|TRBV7-2
TGTGCCAGCAGCCAAGGGGGGTTCCTTCAGCCCCAGCATTTT
CASSQGGFLQPQHF
>NA|NA|TRBJ1-5|TRBV28
TGTGCCAGCAGCGAGGCCAGGGCGAATCAGCCCCAGCATTTT
CASSEARANQPQHF
>TRBD1|few|TRBJ2-1|TRBV27
TGTGCCAGCGCGCCCCGACAGGGTGAGCAGTTCTTC
CASAPRQGEQFF
>NA|NA|TRBJ1-2|TRBV11-2
TGTGCCAGCAGCTTCGGTGGCAACTGGGGAAACTATGGCTACACCTTC
CASSFGGNWGNYGYTF
>NA|once|TRBJ1-5|TRBV7-2
TGTGCCAGCAGCTTAAACAGGGCCCGAAATCAGCCCCAGCATTTT
CASSLNRARNQPQHF
>TRBD1|few|TRBJ1-2|TRBV6-5
TGTGCCAGCAGTGACCCGACAGGGTTTGGCTACACCTTC
CASSDPTGFGYTF
>NA|NA|TRBJ2-7|TRBV12-3/TRBV12-4
TGTGCCAGCAGCCTACCGAGGGGGATTACCTACTACGAGCAGTACTTC
CASSLPRGITYYEQYF
>NA|NA|TRBJ2-6|TRBV4-3
TGCGCCAGCAGCCAAGAAATCGGTGGGGTGTCTGGGGCCAACGTCCTGACTTTC
CASSQEIGGVSGANVLTF
>NA|NA|TRBJ2-5|TRBV20-1
TGCAGTGCAGCGGGAGAGACCCAGTACTTC
CSAAGETQYF
>TRBD1|NA|TRBJ1-2|TRBV6-2/TRBV6-3
TGTGCCAGCAGTTCCGCAGGGGGACCTAACTATGGCTACACCTTC
CASSSAGGPNYGYTF
>TRBD1|NA|TRBJ2-3|TRBV10-3
TGTGCCATCAGTGAGTCTGGGACAGAACAAGAGACCCAGTATTTT
CAISESGTEQETQYF
>TRBD1|NA|TRBJ1-4|TRBV5-5
TGTGCCAGCAGCCTAAGGACAGGACGGGAGGTTAATGAAAAACTGTTTTTT
CASSLRTGREVNEKLFF
>TRBD1|NA|TRBJ1-2|TRBV7-2
TGTGCCAGCAGCGCGGACAGGGGGACTGGTGGCTACACCTTC
CASSADRGTGGYTF
>TRBD2|NA|TRBJ2-3|TRBV10-3
TGTGCCATCAGTGAGCCGGAGCGGGGGAGCACAGATACGCAGTATTTT
CAISEPERGSTDTQYF
>TRBD2|once|TRBJ2-3|TRBV6-5
TGTGTCAGCAGTTACTCTGGACTAGCCTCTGATACGCAGTATTTT
CVSSYSGLASDTQYF
>NA|NA|TRBJ1-1|TRBV29-1
TGCAGCGTAGGACCAGGGTGGGCTATGAACACTGAAGCTTTCTTT
CSVGPGWAMNTEAFF
>NA|NA|TRBJ2-7|TRBV7-8
TGTGCCAGCAGCCCAGTAGAGGGGGTGTACGAGCAGTACTTC
CASSPVEGVYEQYF
>TRBD1|NA|TRBJ2-1|TRBV24-1
TGTGCCACCAGTGACCCGGGACAGGTTACGGGGGAGACCCAGTTCTTC
CATSDPGQVTGETQFF